These T cell receptor beta chains were read from a single sample in a study of Graves' ophthalmopathy and Graves' hyperthyroidism. In TCRdb, the multiplex PCR reads were re-called with MiXCR into one record per CDR3 protein. Of about half a million distinct CDR3 sequences listed, roughly 14% are singletons. The sequenced sample was blood. The receptor set was obtained from a woman in her twenties or thirties with Graves' ophthalmopathy. Each CDR3 is given with its conserved first and last residue. D genes are given only for firm matches. A row's size may be missing; if present it is once, few, many or a size class.

d_gene	abundance	j_gene	v_gene	CDR3aa	CDR3nt
NA	many	TRBJ2-5	TRBV28	CASSYLDNTPAETQYF	TGTGCCAGCAGCTACCTGGACAACACACCGGCGGAGACCCAGTACTTC
TRBD2	NA	TRBJ2-5	TRBV4-1	CASSRSGGSGGPTKQETQYF	TGCGCCAGCAGCCGATCAGGCGGAAGCGGGGGGCCCACAAAACAAGAGACCCAGTACTTC
TRBD2	many	TRBJ2-7	TRBV6-5	CASKFAIAGAYEQYF	TGTGCCAGCAAGTTTGCTATCGCGGGGGCCTACGAGCAGTACTTC
NA	NA	TRBJ1-5	TRBV2	CASSERQVSNQPQHF	TGTGCCAGCAGTGAACGACAGGTTAGCAATCAGCCCCAGCATTTT
TRBD1	many	TRBJ1-1	TRBV5-1	CASSLDPDRVQAFF	TGCGCCAGCAGCTTGGACCCGGACAGGGTCCAAGCTTTCTTT
NA	many	TRBJ1-2	TRBV28	CASKETTSRGYTF	TGTGCCAGCAAGGAGACAACCTCGAGAGGCTACACCTTC
NA	many	TRBJ2-2	TRBV28	CASSLYRPHTEELFF	TGTGCCAGCAGTTTATACAGGCCCCACACCGAGGAGCTGTTTTTT
TRBD1	many	TRBJ2-7	TRBV4-1	CASSQGTGQSEQYF	TGCGCCAGCAGCCAAGGTACGGGACAGAGCGAGCAGTACTTC
NA	many	TRBJ2-5	TRBV6-5	CASSSRAWIQETQYF	TGTGCCAGCAGTTCCCGGGCTTGGATACAAGAGACCCAGTACTTC
NA	many	TRBJ2-5	TRBV11-1	CASSLLPGGEGETQYF	TGTGCCAGCAGCTTGTTACCGGGGGGCGAGGGTGAGACCCAGTACTTC
NA	few	TRBJ1-2	TRBV7-2	CASSLVIGGGYGYTF	TGTGCCAGCAGCTTAGTAATTGGGGGGGGCTATGGCTACACCTTC
NA	NA	TRBJ2-5	TRBV30	CAFSMGETETQYF	TGTGCCTTCTCCATGGGAGAGACCGAGACCCAGTACTTC
NA	NA	TRBJ1-5	TRBV4-1	CASSQERASQPQHF	TGCGCCAGCAGCCAAGAAAGGGCTAGCCAGCCCCAGCATTTT
TRBD1	few	TRBJ1-1	TRBV12-3/TRBV12-4	CASIRDSPLANTEAFF	TGTGCCAGCATTCGGGACAGTCCCCTGGCGAACACTGAAGCTTTCTTT
NA	many	TRBJ1-1	TRBV12-3/TRBV12-4	CASITQGGTEAFF	TGTGCCAGCATTACTCAGGGAGGTACTGAAGCTTTCTTT
TRBD2	many	TRBJ2-7	TRBV20-1	CSARRLAGYYEQYF	TGCAGTGCTAGGAGGCTAGCGGGATATTACGAGCAGTACTTC
NA	many	TRBJ2-5	TRBV24-1	CATSDLPGVETQYF	TGTGCCACCAGTGATTTGCCAGGGGTGGAGACCCAGTACTTC
TRBD2	many	TRBJ2-7	TRBV28	CASSQLAGDFRSYEQYF	TGTGCCAGCAGTCAACTAGCGGGAGACTTCAGGTCCTACGAGCAGTACTTC
TRBD1	few	TRBJ2-2	TRBV5-1	CASSTPQGAFGELFF	TGCGCCAGCTCTACCCCACAGGGGGCATTCGGGGAGCTGTTTTTT
NA	once	TRBJ2-5	TRBV6-1	CASSETHGWKTQYF	TGTGCCAGCAGTGAAACCCATGGATGGAAGACCCAGTACTTC
TRBD1	once	TRBJ1-6	TRBV30	CAWRAQGGNSPLHF	TGTGCCTGGAGAGCGCAGGGGGGTAATTCACCCCTCCACTTT
NA	many	TRBJ1-2	TRBV30	CAWSPLHAGYTF	TGTGCCTGGAGCCCCCTACACGCGGGCTACACCTTC
NA	many	TRBJ1-6	TRBV12-3/TRBV12-4	CASSFAGRGPDSPLHF	TGTGCCAGCAGTTTTGCGGGTCGGGGTCCAGATTCACCCCTCCACTTT
NA	NA	TRBJ2-5	TRBV7-8	CASSLAVELDSGETQYF	TGTGCCAGCAGCTTAGCGGTTGAGTTAGACTCAGGGGAGACCCAGTACTTC
NA	many	TRBJ2-7	TRBV29-1	CSVESGQYYEQYF	TGCAGCGTTGAATCCGGACAGTACTACGAGCAGTACTTC
NA	NA	TRBJ2-7	TRBV28	CASSLNRDLLEQYF	TGTGCCAGCAGTTTGAACAGGGACCTCTTGGAGCAGTACTTC
NA	many	TRBJ2-3	TRBV12-3/TRBV12-4	CASSSRLDTQYF	TGTGCCAGCAGCTCCCGACTCGATACGCAGTATTTT
TRBD1	many	TRBJ1-2	TRBV18	CASSPRTGRYGYTF	TGTGCCAGCTCACCGAGGACAGGACGATATGGCTACACCTTC
NA	few	TRBJ2-1	TRBV27	CASSKGYEQFF	TGTGCCAGCAGTAAGGGGTATGAGCAGTTCTTC
NA	many	TRBJ2-2	TRBV30	CAWRVPGGLGELFF	TGTGCCTGGAGAGTACCCGGCGGGTTAGGGGAGCTGTTTTTT